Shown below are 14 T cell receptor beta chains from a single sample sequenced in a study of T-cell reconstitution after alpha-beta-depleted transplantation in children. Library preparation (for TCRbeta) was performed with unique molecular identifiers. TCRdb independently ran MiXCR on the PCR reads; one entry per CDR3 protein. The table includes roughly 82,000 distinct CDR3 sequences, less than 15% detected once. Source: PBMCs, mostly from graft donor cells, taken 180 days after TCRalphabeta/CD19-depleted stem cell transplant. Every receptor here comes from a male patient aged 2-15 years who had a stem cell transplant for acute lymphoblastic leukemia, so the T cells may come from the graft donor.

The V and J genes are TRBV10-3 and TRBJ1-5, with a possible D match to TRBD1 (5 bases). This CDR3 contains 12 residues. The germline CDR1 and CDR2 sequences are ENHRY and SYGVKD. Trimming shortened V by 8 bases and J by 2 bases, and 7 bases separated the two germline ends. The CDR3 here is CAIPQGNQPQHF. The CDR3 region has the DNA TGTGCCATCCCACAGGGCAATCAGCCCCAGCATTTT.

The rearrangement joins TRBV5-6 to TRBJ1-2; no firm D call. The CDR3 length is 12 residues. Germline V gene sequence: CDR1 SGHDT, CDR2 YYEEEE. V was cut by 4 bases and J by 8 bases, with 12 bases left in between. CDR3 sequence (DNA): TGTGCCAGCAGCCGACGAGGGAGGGGCTACACCTTC. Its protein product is CASSRRGRGYTF.

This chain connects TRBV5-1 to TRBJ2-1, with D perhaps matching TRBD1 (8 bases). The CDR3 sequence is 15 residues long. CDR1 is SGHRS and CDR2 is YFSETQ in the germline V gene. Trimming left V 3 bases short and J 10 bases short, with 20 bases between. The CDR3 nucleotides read TGCGCCAGCAGCTCCGGGGGGACAGGAGCCTTGGAGCAGTTCTTC. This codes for CASSSGGTGALEQFF.

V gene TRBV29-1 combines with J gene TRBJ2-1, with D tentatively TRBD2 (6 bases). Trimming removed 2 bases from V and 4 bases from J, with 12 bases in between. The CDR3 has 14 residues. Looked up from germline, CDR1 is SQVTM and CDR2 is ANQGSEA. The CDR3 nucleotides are TGCAGCGTTGAAAGGGACTCTCTATACAATGAGCAGTTCTTC. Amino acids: CSVERDSLYNEQFF.

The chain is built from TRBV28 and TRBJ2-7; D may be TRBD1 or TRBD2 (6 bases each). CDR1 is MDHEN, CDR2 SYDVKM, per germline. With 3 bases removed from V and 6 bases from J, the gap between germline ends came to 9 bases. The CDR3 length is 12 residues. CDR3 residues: CASSFGGGEQYF. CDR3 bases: TGTGCCAGCAGTTTTGGAGGGGGCGAGCAGTACTTC.

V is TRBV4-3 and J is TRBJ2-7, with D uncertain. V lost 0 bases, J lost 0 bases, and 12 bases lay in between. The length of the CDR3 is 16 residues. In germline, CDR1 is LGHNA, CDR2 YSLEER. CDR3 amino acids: CASSQDIGPSSYEQYF. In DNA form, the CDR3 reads TGCGCCAGCAGCCAAGATATCGGACCGAGCTCCTACGAGCAGTACTTC.

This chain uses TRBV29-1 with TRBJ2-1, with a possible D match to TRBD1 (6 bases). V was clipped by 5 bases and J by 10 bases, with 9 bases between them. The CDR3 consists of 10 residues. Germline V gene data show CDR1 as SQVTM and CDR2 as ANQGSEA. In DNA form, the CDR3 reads TGCAGCGTTCTAGGGACAGAGCAGTTCTTC. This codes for CSVLGTEQFF.

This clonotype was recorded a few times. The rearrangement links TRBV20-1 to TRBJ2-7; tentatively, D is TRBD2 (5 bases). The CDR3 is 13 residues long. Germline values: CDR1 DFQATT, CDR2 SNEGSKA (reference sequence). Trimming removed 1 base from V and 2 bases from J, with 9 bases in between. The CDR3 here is CSARAGKPYEQYF. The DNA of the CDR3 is TGCAGTGCTAGAGCGGGGAAGCCCTACGAGCAGTACTTC.

CDR3 nucleotide sequence: TGTGCCAGCAGCTTAGAAAGACTAGCGGGGACCGGGGAGCTGTTTTTT. This encodes CASSLERLAGTGELFF. J is TRBJ2-2 and V is TRBV7-2, with 11 bases that match TRBD2. The CDR3 has 16 residues. With 1 base clipped from V and 5 bases from J, the junction kept 3 bases outside the gene matches. From germline, CDR1 is SGHTA and CDR2 FQGNSA.

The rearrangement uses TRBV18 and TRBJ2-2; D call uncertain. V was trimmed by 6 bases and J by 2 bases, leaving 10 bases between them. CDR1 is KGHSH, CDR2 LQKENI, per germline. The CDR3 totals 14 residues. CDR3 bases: TGTGCCAGCTCTCTTTCAGGAAACACCGGGGAGCTGTTTTTT. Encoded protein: CASSLSGNTGELFF. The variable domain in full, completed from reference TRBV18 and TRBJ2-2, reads NAGVMQNPRHLVRRRGQEARLRCSPMKGHSHVYWYRQLPEEGLKFMVYLQKENIIDESGMPKERFSAEFPKEGPSILRIQQVVRGDSAAYFCASSLSGNTGELFFGEGSRLTVL.

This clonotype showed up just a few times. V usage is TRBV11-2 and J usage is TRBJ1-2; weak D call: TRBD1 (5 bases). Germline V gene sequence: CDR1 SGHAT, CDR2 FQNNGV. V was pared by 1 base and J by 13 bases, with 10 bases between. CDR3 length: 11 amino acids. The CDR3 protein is CASSLAAGSTF. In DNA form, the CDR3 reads TGTGCCAGCAGCTTAGCGGCAGGGAGCACCTTC.

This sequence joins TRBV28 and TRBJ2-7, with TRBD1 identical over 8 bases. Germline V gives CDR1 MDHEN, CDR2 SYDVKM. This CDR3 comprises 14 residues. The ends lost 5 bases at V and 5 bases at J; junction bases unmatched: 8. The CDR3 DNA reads TGTGCCAGCAGTATTTGGACAGGGAGGCACGAGCAGTACTTC. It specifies CASSIWTGRHEQYF.

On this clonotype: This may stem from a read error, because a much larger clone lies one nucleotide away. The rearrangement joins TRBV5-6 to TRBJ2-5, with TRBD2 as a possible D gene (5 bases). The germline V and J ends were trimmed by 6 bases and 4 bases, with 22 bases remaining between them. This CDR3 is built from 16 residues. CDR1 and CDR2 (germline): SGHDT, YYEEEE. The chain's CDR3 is CASTLLNRRARETQYF. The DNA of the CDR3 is TGTGCCAGCACCCTACTAAATCGGCGGGCGCGAGAGACCCAGTACTTC.

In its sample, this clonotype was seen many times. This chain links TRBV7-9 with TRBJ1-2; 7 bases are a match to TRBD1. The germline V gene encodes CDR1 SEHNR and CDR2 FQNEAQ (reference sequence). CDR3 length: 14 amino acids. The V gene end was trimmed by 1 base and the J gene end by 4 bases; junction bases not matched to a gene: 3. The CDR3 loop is CASSLGQGIYGYTF. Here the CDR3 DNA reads TGTGCCAGCAGCTTAGGACAGGGAATCTATGGCTACACCTTC.